This T cell receptor (beta chain) is drawn from a study of cytomegalovirus exposure and HLA in healthy donors. A word on this clone: The antigen is not known.

Among the roughly 120 subjects of the validation cohort, separate from the approximately 700-subject first cohort, were the donors. TCRdb keeps only in-frame clones here, not all; method: immunoSEQ multiplex PCR. The data contain about 160,000 clones, 75% to 90% of them singletons. Study-wide results and caveats: The study listed about 150 cytomegalovirus-associated TCR beta chains. Among TCR sequences, most were rare, though some public TCRs appeared in many donors.

The CDR3 extends over 16 amino acids. Germline loops: CDR1 SGHVS, CDR2 FQNEAQ. J lost 4 bases, V lost 5 bases, and 9 bases had no gene match. The sample comprised PBMCs. The receptor was derived from a woman aged 18-29 years in good health and CMV-seronegative. This chain uses TRBV7-8 with TRBJ2-3, with TRBD1 matching over 10 bases. The CDR3 reads CASSRSVGTGADTQYF. CDR3 nucleotides: TGTGCCAGCAGCCGATCCGTTGGGACAGGGGCAGATACGCAGTATTTT.